This TCR beta chain was recovered during a study of blood T cell repertoires in COVID-19. For the study at large: Collection of acute and convalescent COVID-19 samples took place in the United States, Italy and Spain. PBMCs, B-cell-depleted T cells, or T cells provided the cDNA or gDNA that made up the material.

Authors' processing steps: Quantification of nucleated cells was approximated via reference gene primer amplification. Assay used: immunoSEQ multiplex PCR; TCRdb lists only in-frame clones, some missing. V and J calls and clone size follow that table, whereas D and trimming were derived from the DNA. The repertoire holds some 310,000 clones, with 85% to 90% as singletons. Germline CDR1 MNHNS, CDR2 SASEGT. The CDR3 consists of 16 residues. Trimming cost V 2 bases and J 4 bases; bases outside gene matches: 10. Seattle's cohort entered during active infection and was followed longitudinally. J is TRBJ1-1 and V is TRBV6-1, with TRBD1 matching 7 bases. The source of this sequence is a woman aged 30 to 39 with COVID-19, enrolled during active disease. The source material was peripheral blood. For the CDR3, the DNA is TGTGCCAGCAGTGAACGGCGGCCGACAGGGACCACTGAAGCTTTCTTT. Encoded protein: CASSERRPTGTTEAFF.